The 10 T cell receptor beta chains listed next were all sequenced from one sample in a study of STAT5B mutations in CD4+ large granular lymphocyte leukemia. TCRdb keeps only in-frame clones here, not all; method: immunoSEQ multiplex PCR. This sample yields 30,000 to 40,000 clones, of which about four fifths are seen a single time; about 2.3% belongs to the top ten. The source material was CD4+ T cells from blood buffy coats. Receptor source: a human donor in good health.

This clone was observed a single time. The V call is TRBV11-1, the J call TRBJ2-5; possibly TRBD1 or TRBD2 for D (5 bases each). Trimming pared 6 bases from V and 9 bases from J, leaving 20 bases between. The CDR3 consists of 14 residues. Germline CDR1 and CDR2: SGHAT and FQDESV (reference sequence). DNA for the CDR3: TGTGCCAGCAGTTCCGGGACGAGGATAGGGCCCCAGTACTTC. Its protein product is CASSSGTRIGPQYF. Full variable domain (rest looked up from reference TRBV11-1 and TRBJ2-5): EAEVAQSPRYKITEKSQAVAFWCDPISGHATLYWYRQILGQGPELLVQFQDESVVDDSQLPKDRFSAERLKGVDSTLKIQPAELGDSAMYLCASSSGTRIGPQYFGPGTRLLVL.

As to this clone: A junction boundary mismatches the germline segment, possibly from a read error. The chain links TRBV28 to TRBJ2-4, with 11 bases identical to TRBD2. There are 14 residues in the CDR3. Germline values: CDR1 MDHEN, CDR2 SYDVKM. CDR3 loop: CASSSVLAGVRSVF. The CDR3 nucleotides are TGTGCCAGCAGTTCGGTACTAGCGGGAGTAAGGAGCGTCTTC.

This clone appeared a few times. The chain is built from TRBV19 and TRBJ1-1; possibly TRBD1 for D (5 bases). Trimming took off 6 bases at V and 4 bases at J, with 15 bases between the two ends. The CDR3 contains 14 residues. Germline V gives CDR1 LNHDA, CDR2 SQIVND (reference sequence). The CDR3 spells CASSIQPGRTEAFF. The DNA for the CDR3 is TGTGCCAGTAGCATTCAACCAGGGCGCACTGAAGCTTTCTTT. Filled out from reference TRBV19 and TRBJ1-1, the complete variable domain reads DGGITQSPKYLFRKEGQNVTLSCEQNLNHDAMYWYRQDPGQGLRLIYYSQIVNDFQKGDIAEGYSVSREKKESFPLTVTSAQKNPTAFYLCASSIQPGRTEAFFGQGTRLTVV.

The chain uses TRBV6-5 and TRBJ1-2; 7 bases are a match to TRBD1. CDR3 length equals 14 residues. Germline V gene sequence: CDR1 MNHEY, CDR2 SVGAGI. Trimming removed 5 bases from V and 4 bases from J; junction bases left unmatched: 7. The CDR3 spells CASSQTGMPYGYTF. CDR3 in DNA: TGTGCCAGCAGTCAGACAGGGATGCCCTATGGCTACACCTTC.

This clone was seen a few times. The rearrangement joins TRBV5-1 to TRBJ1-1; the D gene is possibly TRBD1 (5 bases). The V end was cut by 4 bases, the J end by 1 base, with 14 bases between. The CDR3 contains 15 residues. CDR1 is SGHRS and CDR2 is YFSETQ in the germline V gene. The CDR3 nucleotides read TGCGCCAGCAGCGCCGTAACCAGGGAGAACACTGAAGCTTTCTTT. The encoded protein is CASSAVTRENTEAFF.

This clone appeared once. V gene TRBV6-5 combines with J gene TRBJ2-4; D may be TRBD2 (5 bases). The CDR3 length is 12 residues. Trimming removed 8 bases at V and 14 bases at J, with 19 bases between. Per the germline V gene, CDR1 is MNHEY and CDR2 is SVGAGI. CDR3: CASRTIPGLEYF. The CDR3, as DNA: TGTGCCAGCCGAACTATCCCGGGGTTGGAGTACTTC.

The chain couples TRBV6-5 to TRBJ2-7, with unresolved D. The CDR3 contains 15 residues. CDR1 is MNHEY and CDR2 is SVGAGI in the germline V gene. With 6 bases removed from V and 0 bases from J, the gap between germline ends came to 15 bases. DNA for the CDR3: TGTGCCAGCAGCTCACGGACGGAAAGCTCCTACGAGCAGTACTTC. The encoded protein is CASSSRTESSYEQYF.

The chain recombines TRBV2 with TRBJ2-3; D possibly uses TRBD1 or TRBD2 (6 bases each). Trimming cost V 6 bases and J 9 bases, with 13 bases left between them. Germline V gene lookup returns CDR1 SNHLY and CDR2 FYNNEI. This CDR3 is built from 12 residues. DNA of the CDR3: TGTGCCAGCAGCCCCGGGGGCGTAACGCAGTATTTT. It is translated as CASSPGGVTQYF.

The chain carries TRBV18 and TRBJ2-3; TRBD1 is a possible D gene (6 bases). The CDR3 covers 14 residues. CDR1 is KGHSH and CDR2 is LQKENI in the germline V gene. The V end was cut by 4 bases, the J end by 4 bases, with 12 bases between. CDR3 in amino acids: CASSHRVESDTQYF. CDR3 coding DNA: TGTGCCAGCTCACACAGGGTAGAGTCAGATACGCAGTATTTT.

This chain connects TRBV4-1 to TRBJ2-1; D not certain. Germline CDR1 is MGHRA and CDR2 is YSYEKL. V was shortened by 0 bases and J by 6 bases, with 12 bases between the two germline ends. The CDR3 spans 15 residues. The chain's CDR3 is CASSQDGLGSNEQFF. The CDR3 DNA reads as TGCGCCAGCAGCCAAGATGGGCTGGGTTCCAATGAGCAGTTCTTC.